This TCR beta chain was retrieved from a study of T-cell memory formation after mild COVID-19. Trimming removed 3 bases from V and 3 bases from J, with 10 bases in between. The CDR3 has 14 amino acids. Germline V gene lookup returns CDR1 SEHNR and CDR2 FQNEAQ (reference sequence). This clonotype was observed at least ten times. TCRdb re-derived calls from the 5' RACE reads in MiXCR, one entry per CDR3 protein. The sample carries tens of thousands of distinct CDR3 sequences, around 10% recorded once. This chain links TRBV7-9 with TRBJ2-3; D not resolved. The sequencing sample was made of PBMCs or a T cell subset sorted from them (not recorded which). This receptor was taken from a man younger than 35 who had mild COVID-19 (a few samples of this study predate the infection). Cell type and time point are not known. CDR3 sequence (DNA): TGTGCCAGCAGCTTTGGACCTGCGACAGATACGCAGTATTTT. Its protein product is CASSFGPATDTQYF.